These 32 T cell receptor beta chains came from one sample sequenced in a study of Graves' ophthalmopathy and Graves' hyperthyroidism. The authors amplified TCR beta CDR3 regions, and they did so from RNA transcripts for repertoire sequencing. HTBI primers primed a first-round RT-PCR, and a second-round multiplex PCR followed. MiXCR was run by TCRdb on the multiplex PCR reads, yielding one entry per CDR3 protein. The repertoire holds about 550,000 distinct CDR3 sequences, with approximately 37% as singletons. The sample comprised peripheral blood or thyroid tissue (not recorded which). These receptor sequences come from an adult man with Graves' hyperthyroidism.

The rearrangement joins TRBV29-1 to TRBJ2-7; possibly TRBD2 for D (6 bases). The CDR3 runs 15 residues. V was clipped by 6 bases and J by 3 bases, with 21 bases between them. Germline CDR1 reads SQVTM; CDR2 reads ANQGSEA. This CDR3 reads CSVGGYPGTDYEQYF. The CDR3 DNA reads TGCAGCGTCGGGGGATACCCCGGGACTGACTACGAGCAGTACTTC.

Comments on this clonotype: A much larger clone lies a single base off, so this may be a read error. The chain carries TRBV10-3 and TRBJ2-5; a possible D gene is TRBD2 (5 bases). The germline gives CDR1 ENHRY, CDR2 SYGVKD. This CDR3 has 15 residues. Trimming removed 3 bases from V and 5 bases from J, with 16 bases in between. The CDR3 DNA sequence: TGTGCCATCAGTGACTCAGCGGCCTGGAACGAGACCCAGTACTTC. This gives the protein CAISDSAAWNETQYF.

The chain is built from TRBV5-1 and TRBJ1-2; the D gene is possibly TRBD1 (5 bases). Deletions cut 4 bases from V and 4 bases from J, with 17 bases between. Germline V gene lookup returns CDR1 SGHRS and CDR2 YFSETQ. This CDR3 has 15 amino acids. The CDR3 region has the DNA TGCGCCAGCAGCACGGGGACGGGGAATCGCTATGGCTACACCTTC. This sequence encodes CASSTGTGNRYGYTF. Using reference TRBV5-1 and TRBJ1-2 for the parts outside the CDR3, the full variable domain is KAGVTQTPRYLIKTRGQQVTLSCSPISGHRSVSWYQQTPGQGLQFLFEYFSETQRNKGNFPGRFSGRQFSNSRSEMNVSTLELGDSALYLCASSTGTGNRYGYTFGSGTRLTVV.

This clonotype was observed at least ten times. This chain uses TRBV29-1 with TRBJ2-7; 7 nucleotides align to TRBD1. Unmatched junction bases numbered 6, after V lost 2 bases and J lost 2 bases. The CDR3 runs to 14 residues. From germline, CDR1 is SQVTM and CDR2 ANQGSEA. The chain's CDR3 is CSVEKGGGTYEQYF. In DNA, the CDR3 is TGCAGCGTTGAAAAAGGGGGCGGAACCTACGAGCAGTACTTC.

Notes on this clonotype: Its ends do not fully match the called genes, so a read error is possible. The chain recombines TRBV5-4 with TRBJ2-7; 8 bases agree with TRBD1. Germline loops: CDR1 SGHNT, CDR2 YYREEE (reference sequence). CDR3 length: 14 residues. CDR3 sequence reads: CASSLGQGRDEQSF. DNA of the CDR3: TGTGCCAGCAGCTTGGGACAGGGGCGGGATGAGCAGTCCTTC.

CDR3 coding DNA: TGTGCCAGCAGTTTTGGAGGGGATAGCAGCTACACCTTC. Translated, it gives CASSFGGDSSYTF. This chain joins TRBV12-3 or TRBV12-4 and TRBJ1-2; D possibly corresponds to TRBD1 (5 bases). Trimming shortened V by 3 bases and J by 9 bases, and 14 bases separated the two germline ends. This CDR3 is 13 amino acids long.

This chain links TRBV27 with TRBJ2-5, with 8 bases that match TRBD1. This CDR3 contains 15 residues. The trim removed 4 bases at V and 4 bases at J, leaving 8 bases unmatched. CDR1 and CDR2 (germline): MNHEY, SMNVEV (reference sequence). The CDR3 DNA is TGTGCCAGCAGTTCTCGGACAGGGAAGGGAGAGACCCAGTACTTC. As protein: CASSSRTGKGETQYF.

The V gene is TRBV7-8, the J gene TRBJ1-2, with 7 bases aligning to TRBD1. Germline trimming cut 5 bases from V and 5 bases from J; bases unmatched to any gene: 11. Germline V lookup: CDR1 SGHVS, CDR2 FQNEAQ. The CDR3 has 15 amino acids. The CDR3 region has the DNA TGTGCCAGCAGCCTTACAGGGGCTCAGGGATATGGCTACACCTTC. Protein: CASSLTGAQGYGYTF.

Concerning this clonotype itself: The junction departs from the called germline gene at one end, perhaps through a read error. The rearrangement links TRBV14 to TRBJ1-6; no clear D. The CDR3 runs to 12 residues. In germline, CDR1 is SGHDN, CDR2 FVKESK. The CDR3: CASSAGNSPLHF. Here the CDR3 DNA reads TGCGCCAGCAGTGCTGGGAATTCACCCCTCCACTTT.

CDR3 in amino acids: CASNPGAGTGKETQYF. The CDR3 DNA follows: TGTGCCAGCAATCCGGGGGCTGGGACAGGGAAAGAGACCCAGTACTTC. The rearrangement joins TRBV2 to TRBJ2-5, with 9 bases matching TRBD1. This CDR3 contains 16 residues. Germline CDR1 and CDR2: SNHLY and FYNNEI. J gave up 3 bases and V 7 bases, and 12 bases lay outside the gene matches.

J is TRBJ1-2 and V is TRBV12-3 or TRBV12-4; 7 nucleotides align to TRBD1. This CDR3 is 13 amino acids long. V lost 6 bases to trimming and J lost 8 bases; unmatched junction nucleotides: 9. CDR3 residues: CASSPGQAWGYTF. The CDR3 nucleotides read TGTGCCAGCAGCCCCGGACAGGCCTGGGGCTACACCTTC.

This clonotype has a count of ten or more. The rearrangement uses TRBV12-3 or TRBV12-4 and TRBJ1-5; D call uncertain. The CDR3 extends over 12 amino acids. Trimming left V 8 bases short and J 0 bases short, with 5 bases between. The CDR3 loop reads CASRDSNQPQHF. The CDR3 DNA reads as TGTGCCAGCCGCGATAGCAATCAGCCCCAGCATTTT.

This clonotype occurred a few times. The rearrangement uses TRBV20-1 and TRBJ1-3; tentatively, D is TRBD1 (5 bases). This CDR3 comprises 15 residues. Germline lookup yields CDR1 DFQATT and CDR2 SNEGSKA (reference sequence). Trimming removed 2 bases from V and 4 bases from J, with 15 bases in between. CDR3 in DNA: TGCAGTGCTAGATTAGGGCAGGGAGAAGGAAACACCATATATTTT. Translation: CSARLGQGEGNTIYF.

V is TRBV29-1 and J is TRBJ2-3, with 14 nucleotides matching TRBD2. Per the germline V gene, CDR1 is SQVTM and CDR2 is ANQGSEA. With V trimmed by 1 base and J by 2 bases, 2 bases remained unmatched. This CDR3 has 16 residues. The CDR3 nucleotides are TGCAGCGTTGAAGGACTAGCGGGAGGGAACACAGATACGCAGTATTTT. Translated: CSVEGLAGGNTDTQYF.

This chain connects TRBV24-1 to TRBJ1-1; the D is unclear. V was shortened by 3 bases and J by 0 bases, with 7 bases between the two germline ends. Germline V lookup: CDR1 KGHDR, CDR2 SFDVKD. This CDR3 has 14 amino acids. The CDR3 spells CATSDGGVNTEAFF. In nucleotides, the CDR3 is TGTGCCACCAGTGATGGAGGAGTGAACACTGAAGCTTTCTTT.

This clonotype was found many times. The chain recombines TRBV2 with TRBJ2-7, with 10 positions matching TRBD1. This CDR3 has 15 residues. Germline loops: CDR1 SNHLY, CDR2 FYNNEI. Trimming removed 6 bases from V and 3 bases from J; junction bases left unmatched: 8. Here the CDR3 reads CASSDRDRGNYEQYF. The CDR3 nucleotides read TGTGCCAGCAGCGACCGGGACAGGGGAAACTACGAGCAGTACTTC. The complete variable domain, with remaining parts taken from reference TRBV2 and TRBJ2-7, reads EPEVTQTPSHQVTQMGQEVILRCVPISNHLYFYWYRQILGQKVEFLVSFYNNEISEKSEIFDDQFSVERPDGSNFTLKIRSTKLEDSAMYFCASSDRDRGNYEQYFGPGTRLTVT.

The table lists this clonotype with many counts. The rearrangement uses TRBV5-8 and TRBJ1-5; D unclear. V lost 4 bases and J lost 2, with 16 bases in between. Germline CDR1 reads SGHTS; CDR2 reads YDEGEE. CDR3 length equals 16 residues. This chain's CDR3 is CASSNDNGQGNQPQHF. For the CDR3, the DNA is TGTGCCAGCAGCAACGACAATGGTCAGGGCAATCAGCCCCAGCATTTT.

Comments on this clonotype: A much more abundant neighbour one base away suggests this may be a read error. The chain couples TRBV12-3 or TRBV12-4 to TRBJ1-5, with 8 bases lining up with TRBD1. CDR3 length: 16 amino acids. As DNA, the CDR3 is TGTGCCAGCAGCCAAGGACAGGGTTACGGAAATCAGCCCCGGCATTTT. It codes for CASSQGQGYGNQPRHF.

Many counts were recorded for this clonotype. The V call is TRBV20-1, the J call TRBJ2-5; 7 bases agree with TRBD2. Germline values: CDR1 DFQATT, CDR2 SNEGSKA (reference sequence). The CDR3 sequence is 14 residues long. The V and J ends lost 2 bases and 2 bases, in that order; junction bases with no gene match: 5. The CDR3 reads CSARLLALQETQYF. DNA of the CDR3: TGCAGTGCTAGACTACTAGCGCTTCAAGAGACCCAGTACTTC.

This clonotype was seen at least ten times. The chain carries TRBV6-5 and TRBJ1-1; tentatively, D is TRBD1 (5 bases). CDR1 MNHEY and CDR2 SVGAGI come from the germline V gene. Deletions cut 6 bases from V and 4 bases from J, with 15 bases between. This CDR3 contains 14 residues. The CDR3 loop is CASSHPGFSTEAFF. The CDR3 DNA follows: TGTGCCAGCAGCCATCCAGGGTTTAGCACTGAAGCTTTCTTT.

Concerning this clonotype: This may arise from a read error, as a much more abundant clone is one base away. The chain combines TRBV7-9 with TRBJ1-1; TRBD1 aligns across 9 bases. There are 13 residues in the CDR3. Germline CDR1 SEHNR, CDR2 FQNEAQ (reference sequence). CDR3 sequence: CASRQGANPEAFF. The CDR3 DNA follows: TGTGCCAGCAGACAGGGGGCGAACCCTGAAGCTTTCTTT.

Comments on this clonotype: One end of the junction fails to match germline, which may point to a read error. The rearrangement uses TRBV6-1 and TRBJ1-1; TRBD1 is a possible D gene (6 bases). The CDR3 extends over 12 amino acids. From germline, CDR1 is MNHNS and CDR2 SASEGT. The CDR3 protein is CASVQGFTGAFF. The CDR3 DNA follows: TGTGCCAGCGTACAGGGATTCACTGGAGCTTTCTTT.

V usage is TRBV10-3 and J usage is TRBJ2-5; 8 bases are a match to TRBD1. Judging by the DNA end, TRBJ2-1 fits better; the J call may be wrong. The V gene's germline CDR1 is ENHRY and CDR2 SYGVKD. The CDR3 sequence is 16 residues long. CDR3 protein: CAISEVQGAASDEQFF. The DNA for the CDR3 is TGTGCCATCAGTGAAGTTCAGGGGGCGGCGTCGGATGAGCAGTTCTTC.

A few counts support this clonotype. This rearrangement joins TRBV24-1 to TRBJ2-3; 7 bases match TRBD1. Germline CDR1 is KGHDR and CDR2 is SFDVKD. Trimming cost V 6 bases and J 2 bases; bases outside gene matches: 13. This CDR3 has 17 residues. The CDR3 spells CATSSRRDRSNTDTQYF. In DNA, the CDR3 is TGTGCCACCAGTAGCCGCCGGGACAGATCTAACACAGATACGCAGTATTTT.

This clonotype was recorded many times. The chain couples TRBV6-1 to TRBJ1-5, with D possibly matching TRBD1 (6 bases). The CDR3 is 16 amino acids. V was pared by 6 bases and J by 3 bases, with 18 bases between. Germline V gives CDR1 MNHNS, CDR2 SASEGT. The CDR3 DNA follows: TGTGCCAGCAGGAAACAGACGGGGGGCATCAATCAGCCCCAGCATTTT. Residues: CASRKQTGGINQPQHF.

This clonotype was counted a few times. The V gene is TRBV7-9, the J gene TRBJ2-7, with D possibly being TRBD1 (6 bases). The germline V gene has CDR1 SEHNR and CDR2 FQNEAQ (reference sequence). Trimming took 0 bases from V and 3 from J, leaving 12 bases between them. CDR3 size: 15 residues. The CDR3 DNA is TGTGCCAGCAGCTTAGCGATAGGACAGCTCTACGAGCAGTACTTC. Translated: CASSLAIGQLYEQYF.

The V call is TRBV19, the J call TRBJ2-7, with 10 bases that match TRBD2. The CDR3 contains 15 residues. Trimming took 5 bases from V and 4 from J; bases not matched to a gene: 8. Germline V gene data show CDR1 as LNHDA and CDR2 as SQIVND (reference sequence). CDR3 DNA sequence: TGTGCCAGTAGTCCCGCTAGCGGGAGTTTGTACGAGCAGTACTTC. Translated, it gives CASSPASGSLYEQYF. Combining the CDR3 with reference TRBV19 and TRBJ2-7 gives the whole variable domain DGGITQSPKYLFRKEGQNVTLSCEQNLNHDAMYWYRQDPGQGLRLIYYSQIVNDFQKGDIAEGYSVSREKKESFPLTVTSAQKNPTAFYLCASSPASGSLYEQYFGPGTRLTVT.

This clonotype was detected many times. J is TRBJ1-1 and V is TRBV5-8; perhaps TRBD1 as D (6 bases). V lost 0 bases to trimming and J lost 4 bases, with 10 bases between them. Germline V lookup: CDR1 SGHTS, CDR2 YDEGEE. The CDR3 runs 14 residues. The CDR3 is CASSLEGVFTEAFF. CDR3 nucleotide sequence: TGTGCCAGCAGCTTGGAGGGGGTATTCACTGAAGCTTTCTTT.

In its sample, this clonotype was seen many times. CDR3 bases: TGTGCCAGCAGGGTCGGACAGGGACGGCAGCCCCAGCATTTT. Its protein is CASRVGQGRQPQHF. This chain connects TRBV2 to TRBJ1-5, with TRBD1 matching over 8 bases. V was clipped by 6 bases and J by 7 bases; unmatched bases: 8. Per germline, CDR1 SNHLY and CDR2 FYNNEI. CDR3 length: 14 amino acids.

J is TRBJ1-1 and V is TRBV30; the match to TRBD1 covers 10 bases. The CDR3 loop spans 15 amino acids. Losses at the gene ends were 3 bases for V and 3 bases for J; bases not matched to a gene: 7. Germline V gives CDR1 GTSNPN, CDR2 SVGIG (reference sequence). The CDR3 coding sequence is TGTGCCTGGAGGGAAGGACAGGGGGTGTACACTGAAGCTTTCTTT. This gives the protein CAWREGQGVYTEAFF.

This clonotype has ten or more counts. The chain uses TRBV12-3 or TRBV12-4 and TRBJ1-1; D is perhaps TRBD1 (6 bases). Trimming stripped 7 bases from V and 6 bases from J, with 15 bases between. This CDR3 has 13 amino acids. This CDR3 is CASNLLGHPEAFF. The CDR3 nucleotides are TGTGCCAGCAATCTCCTGGGACACCCTGAAGCTTTCTTT.

Note on this clonotype: Without the conserved terminal phenylalanine or tryptophan, this CDR3 likely stems from a read error. The DNA is left out, because the CDR3 cannot be placed on it with certainty; the CDR3 is given as TCRdb lists it. The chain is built from TRBV7-8 and TRBJ2-5; the table names TRBD2, a call not compared with the DNA. The CDR3 numbers 8 amino acids, ends counted. Looked up from germline, CDR1 is SGHVS and CDR2 is FQNEAQ. CDR3 sequence reads: CASSFPGL.